The source of this T cell receptor beta chain is a study of response to subunit inactivated influenza vaccine. Study-wide points: With each seasonal influenza vaccination, the authors suggested, few new T cells are recruited.

This clonotype showed up just a few times. The antigen is undetermined. One entry per CDR3 protein results from TCRdb running MiXCR on the RT-PCR reads. The sample lists 300,000 to 350,000 distinct CDR3 sequences; roughly 22% were seen once. Germline V gene sequence: CDR1 SNHLY, CDR2 FYNNEI. The CDR3 is made up of 17 amino acids. V lost 3 bases to trimming and J lost 7 bases; unmatched junction nucleotides: 9. This clonotype was obtained from a man between 50 and 75 years old who received an inactivated influenza vaccine. The genes are TRBV2 and TRBJ2-1; 13 nucleotides agree with TRBD2. The sequenced sample was PBMCs from blood, obtained less than 22 months after vaccination. In DNA, the CDR3 is TGTGCCAGCAGTGATCCGTTACTAGCGGGAGGGCAAAATGAGCAGTTCTTC. Its protein is CASSDPLLAGGQNEQFF.